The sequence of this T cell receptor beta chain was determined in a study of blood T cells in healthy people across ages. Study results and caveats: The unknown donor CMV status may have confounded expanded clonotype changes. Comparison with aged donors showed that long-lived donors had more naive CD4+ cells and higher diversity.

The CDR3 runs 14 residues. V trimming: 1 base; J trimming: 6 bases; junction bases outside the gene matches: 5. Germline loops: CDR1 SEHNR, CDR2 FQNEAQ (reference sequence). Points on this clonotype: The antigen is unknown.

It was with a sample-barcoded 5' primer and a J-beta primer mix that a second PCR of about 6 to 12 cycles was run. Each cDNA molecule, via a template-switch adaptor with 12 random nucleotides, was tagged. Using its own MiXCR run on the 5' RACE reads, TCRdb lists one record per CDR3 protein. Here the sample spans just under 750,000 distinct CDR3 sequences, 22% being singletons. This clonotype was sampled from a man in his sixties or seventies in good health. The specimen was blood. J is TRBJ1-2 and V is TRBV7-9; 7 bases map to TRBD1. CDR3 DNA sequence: TGTGCCAGCAGCTTAGGGGGGACAGTGGATGGCTACACCTTC. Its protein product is CASSLGGTVDGYTF.